Below are 8 T cell receptor beta chains sequenced from a single sample in a study of cytomegalovirus exposure and HLA in healthy donors. The PCR was carried out with 60 Vbeta primers and 13 Jbeta primers. The protocol was immunoSEQ multiplex PCR, while the TCRdb copy is restricted to in-frame clones and leaves out a portion. The repertoire holds tens of thousands of clones, with about 80% as singletons. Sequencing was done on a sample of PBMCs. These receptors all come from a man between 60 and 75 years old in good health and CMV-seropositive.

This chain connects TRBV9 to TRBJ2-3; D might be TRBD1 (6 bases). Trimming cost V 3 bases and J 2 bases, with 16 bases left between them. The germline V gene encodes CDR1 SGDLS and CDR2 YYNGEE. The length of the CDR3 is 16 residues. CDR3 bases: TGTGCCAGCAGCGCCGGCTTAGGGGGAAACACAGATACGCAGTATTTT. It specifies CASSAGLGGNTDTQYF.

The sample holds a few counts of this clone. The genes are TRBV20-1 and TRBJ2-1; D gene unclear. CDR3 size: 11 residues. Germline V CDR1 and CDR2: DFQATT, SNEGSKA (reference sequence). Trimming took 3 bases from V and 7 from J, leaving 7 bases between them. The CDR3 bases are TGCAGTGCTAGTGCTGAGAATGAGCAGTTCTTC. Translating gives CSASAENEQFF.

The chain is built from TRBV7-9 and TRBJ1-1; TRBD1 aligns across 10 bases. Trimming removed 3 bases from V and 6 bases from J; junction bases left unmatched: 7. The CDR3 is 15 amino acids. The germline CDR1 and CDR2 sequences are SEHNR and FQNEAQ (reference sequence). The CDR3 region has the DNA TGTGCCAGCAGCTTGATGACAGGGGGCGCAGCTGAAGCTTTCTTT. It is translated as CASSLMTGGAAEAFF.

The genes are TRBV5-4 and TRBJ2-5, with D maybe TRBD1 (6 bases). Germline CDR1 reads SGHNT; CDR2 reads YYREEE (reference sequence). V lost 3 bases and J 5 bases, leaving 20 bases between the germline ends. CDR3 size: 16 residues. DNA for the CDR3: TGTGCCAGCAGCTACCTCACAGGGTCAGGACGGGAGACCCAGTACTTC. It yields the protein CASSYLTGSGRETQYF. The variable domain in full, completed from reference TRBV5-4 and TRBJ2-5, reads ETGVTQSPTHLIKTRGQQVTLRCSSQSGHNTVSWYQQALGQGPQFIFQYYREEENGRGNFPPRFSGLQFPNYSSELNVNALELDDSALYLCASSYLTGSGRETQYFGPGTRLLVL.

The chain links TRBV11-3 to TRBJ2-5, with a weak D call TRBD1 (7 bases). This CDR3 region has 17 residues. Per the germline V gene, CDR1 is SGHNT and CDR2 is YENEEA. The V end lost 3 bases, the J end lost 5 bases, and 22 bases lay between the germline ends. The CDR3 loop is CASSFGRGQTAGETQYF. CDR3 sequence (DNA): TGTGCCAGCAGCTTCGGGCGGGGACAGACGGCGGGGGAGACCCAGTACTTC.

The rearrangement uses TRBV6-5 and TRBJ1-5; 7 bases fit TRBD1. Per germline, CDR1 MNHEY and CDR2 SVGAGI. Trimming took 9 bases from V and 6 from J; bases not matched to a gene: 8. This CDR3 region has 13 residues. The DNA for the CDR3 is TGTGCCAGTACACAGGGGTCGGTTCAGCCCCAGCATTTT. It translates to CASTQGSVQPQHF.

The chain recombines TRBV11-2 with TRBJ2-7, with a tentative D call TRBD1 (6 bases). CDR3 length: 15 amino acids. The V and J ends lost 5 bases and 0 bases respectively, with 14 bases between them. Per the germline V gene, CDR1 is SGHAT and CDR2 is FQNNGV. The CDR3 sequence is CASSATPDSSYEQYF. The CDR3 DNA sequence: TGTGCCAGCAGCGCGACCCCGGACAGCTCCTACGAGCAGTACTTC.

The chain uses TRBV5-4 and TRBJ2-5; D is unresolved. With 0 bases removed from V and 6 bases from J, the gap between germline ends came to 6 bases. CDR1 is SGHNT, CDR2 YYREEE, per germline (reference sequence). The CDR3 has 12 residues. CDR3 bases: TGTGCCAGCAGCTTGGATAGTCAGACCCAGTACTTC. Translation gives CASSLDSQTQYF.